The T cell receptor beta chain described here comes from a study of blood T cell repertoires in COVID-19. Study-wide background: COVID-19 samples collected from the United States, Italy and Spain covered acute and convalescent phases. PBMCs, B-cell-depleted T cells, or T cells were the source of the cDNA or gDNA that made up the material.

V was cut by 0 bases and J by 6 bases, with 12 bases left in between. Germline assignment: CDR1 MDHEN and CDR2 SYDVKM. The CDR3 totals 15 residues. Original handling: Amplified reference gene primers provided the basis for estimating nucleated cell counts. Repertoires were generated with immunoSEQ multiplex PCR, while TCRdb's copy carries only in-frame clones and drops some. The V and J calls and the clone size are those of that table, but D and trimming were determined from the DNA. The sample holds about 360,000 clones, around four fifths seen once. Sequenced sample: peripheral blood. The chain joins TRBV28 to TRBJ1-5; D perhaps matches TRBD1 (5 bases). The clonotype originates from a man aged 25 to 40 with active or convalescent COVID-19. For the CDR3, the DNA is TGTGCCAGCAGTTTATGGGTTGGGGCCAGTCAGCCCCAGCATTTT. Its translation is CASSLWVGASQPQHF.